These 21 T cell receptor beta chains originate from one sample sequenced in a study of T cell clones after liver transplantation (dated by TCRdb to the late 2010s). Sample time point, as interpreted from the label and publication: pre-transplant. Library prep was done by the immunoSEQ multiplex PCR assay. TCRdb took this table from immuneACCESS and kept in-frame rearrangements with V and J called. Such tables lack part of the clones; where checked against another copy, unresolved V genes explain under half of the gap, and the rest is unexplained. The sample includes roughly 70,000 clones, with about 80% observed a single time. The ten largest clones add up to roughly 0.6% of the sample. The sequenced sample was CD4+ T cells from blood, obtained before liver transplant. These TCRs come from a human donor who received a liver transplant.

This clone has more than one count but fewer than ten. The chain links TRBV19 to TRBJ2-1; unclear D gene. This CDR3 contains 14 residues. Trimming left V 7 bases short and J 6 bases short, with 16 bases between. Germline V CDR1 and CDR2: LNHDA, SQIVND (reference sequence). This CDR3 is CASKLRVGGNEQFF. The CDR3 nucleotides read TGTGCCAGTAAACTAAGGGTCGGTGGCAATGAGCAGTTCTTC.

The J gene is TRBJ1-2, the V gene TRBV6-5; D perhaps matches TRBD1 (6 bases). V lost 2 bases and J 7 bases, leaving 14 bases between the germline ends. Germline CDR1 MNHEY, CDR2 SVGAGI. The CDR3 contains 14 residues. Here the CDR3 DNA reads TGTGCCAGCAGTTACCTTAGGGGGATTGGTGGCTACACCTTC. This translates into CASSYLRGIGGYTF.

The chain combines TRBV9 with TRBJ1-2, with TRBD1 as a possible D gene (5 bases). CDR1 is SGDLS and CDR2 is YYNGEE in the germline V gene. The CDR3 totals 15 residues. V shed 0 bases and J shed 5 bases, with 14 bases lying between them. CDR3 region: CASSVDGARGYGYTF. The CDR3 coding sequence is TGTGCCAGCAGCGTAGACGGGGCCCGAGGGTATGGCTACACCTTC.

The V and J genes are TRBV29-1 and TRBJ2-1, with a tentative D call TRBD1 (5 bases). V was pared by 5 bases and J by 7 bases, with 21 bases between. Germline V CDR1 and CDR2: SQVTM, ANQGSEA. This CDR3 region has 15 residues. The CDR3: CSVSNPQSHRNEQFF. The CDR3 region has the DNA TGCAGCGTTTCTAACCCGCAAAGCCACAGGAATGAGCAGTTCTTC.

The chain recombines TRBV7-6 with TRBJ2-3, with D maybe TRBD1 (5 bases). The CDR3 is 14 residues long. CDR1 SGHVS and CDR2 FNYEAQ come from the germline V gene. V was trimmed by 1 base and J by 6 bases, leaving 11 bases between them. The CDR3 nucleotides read TGTGCCAGCAGCTTAGAAATCAGGGATGATACGCAGTATTTT. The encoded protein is CASSLEIRDDTQYF.

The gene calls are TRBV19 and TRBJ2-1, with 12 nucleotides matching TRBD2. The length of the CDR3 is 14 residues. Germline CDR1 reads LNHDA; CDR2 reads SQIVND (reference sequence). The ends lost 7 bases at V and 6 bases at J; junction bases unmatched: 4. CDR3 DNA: TGTGCCAGTACTCGGACTAGCGGGGTCAATGAGCAGTTCTTC. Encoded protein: CASTRTSGVNEQFF.

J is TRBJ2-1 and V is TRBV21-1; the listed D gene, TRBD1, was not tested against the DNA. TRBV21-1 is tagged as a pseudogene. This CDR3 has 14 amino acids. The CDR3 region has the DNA TGTGCCAGCAGCCCCTGGCCCAGGGGGTATGAGCAGTTCTTC. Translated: CASSPWPRGYEQFF.

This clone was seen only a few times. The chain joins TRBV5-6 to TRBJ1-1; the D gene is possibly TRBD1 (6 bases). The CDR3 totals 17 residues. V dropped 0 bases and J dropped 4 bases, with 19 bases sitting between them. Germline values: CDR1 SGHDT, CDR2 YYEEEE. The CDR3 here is CASSLVGQGSFGTEAFF. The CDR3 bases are TGTGCCAGCAGCTTGGTCGGTCAGGGGTCGTTTGGCACTGAAGCTTTCTTT.

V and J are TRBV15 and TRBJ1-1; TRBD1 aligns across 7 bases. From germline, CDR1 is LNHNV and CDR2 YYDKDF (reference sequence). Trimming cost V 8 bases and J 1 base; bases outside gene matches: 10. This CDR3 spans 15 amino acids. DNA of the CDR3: TGTGCCACCCGGAGACTGGGACAGACGAACACTGAAGCTTTCTTT. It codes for CATRRLGQTNTEAFF.

Written as DNA, the CDR3 is TGTGCCAGGACAGGGGGAGGTATGCAGCCCCAGCATTTT. Protein: CARTGGGMQPQHF. The chain couples TRBV6-4 to TRBJ1-5, with TRBD1 matching 9 bases. The germline CDR1 and CDR2 sequences are MRHNA and SNTAGT. This CDR3 is built from 13 residues. Trimming at V came to 9 bases and at J to 7 bases, leaving 7 bases not matched to a gene.

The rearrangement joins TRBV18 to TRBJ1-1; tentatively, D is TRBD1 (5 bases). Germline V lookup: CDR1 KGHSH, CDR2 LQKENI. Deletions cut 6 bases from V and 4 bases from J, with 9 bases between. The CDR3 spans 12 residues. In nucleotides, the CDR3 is TGTGCCAGCTCTGGGGGGATCACTGAAGCTTTCTTT. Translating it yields CASSGGITEAFF.

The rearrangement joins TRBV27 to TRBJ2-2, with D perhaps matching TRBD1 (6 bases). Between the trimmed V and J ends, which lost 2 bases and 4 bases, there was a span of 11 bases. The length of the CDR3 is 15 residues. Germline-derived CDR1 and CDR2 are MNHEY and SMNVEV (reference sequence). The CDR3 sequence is CASSLNRAGTGELFF. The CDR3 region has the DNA TGTGCCAGCAGTTTAAACAGGGCGGGCACCGGGGAGCTGTTTTTT.

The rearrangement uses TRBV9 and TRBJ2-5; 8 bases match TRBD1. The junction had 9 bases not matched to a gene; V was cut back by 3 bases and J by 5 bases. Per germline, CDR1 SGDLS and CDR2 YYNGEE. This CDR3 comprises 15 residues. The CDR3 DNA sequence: TGTGCCAGCAGCGAAACAGGGGGGACGAGGGAGACCCAGTACTTC. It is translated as CASSETGGTRETQYF.

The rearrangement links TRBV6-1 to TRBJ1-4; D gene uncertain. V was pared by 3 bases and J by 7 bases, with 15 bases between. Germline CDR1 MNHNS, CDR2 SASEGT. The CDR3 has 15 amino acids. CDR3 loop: CASSEGRFIVEKLFF. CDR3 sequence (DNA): TGTGCCAGCAGTGAGGGCCGCTTCATAGTTGAAAAACTGTTTTTT.

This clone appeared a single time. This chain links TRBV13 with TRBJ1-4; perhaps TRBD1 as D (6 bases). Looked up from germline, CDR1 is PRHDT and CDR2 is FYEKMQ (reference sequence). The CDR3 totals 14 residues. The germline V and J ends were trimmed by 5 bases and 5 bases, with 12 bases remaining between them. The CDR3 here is CASSPRQENEKLFF. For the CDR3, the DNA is TGTGCCAGCAGCCCACGACAGGAGAATGAAAAACTGTTTTTT.

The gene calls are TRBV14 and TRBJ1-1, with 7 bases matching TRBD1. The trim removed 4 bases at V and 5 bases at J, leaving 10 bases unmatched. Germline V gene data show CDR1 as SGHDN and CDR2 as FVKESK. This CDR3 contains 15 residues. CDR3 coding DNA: TGTGCCAGCAGCCGCAAGGGACAGTTTTTAACTGAAGCTTTCTTT. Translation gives CASSRKGQFLTEAFF.

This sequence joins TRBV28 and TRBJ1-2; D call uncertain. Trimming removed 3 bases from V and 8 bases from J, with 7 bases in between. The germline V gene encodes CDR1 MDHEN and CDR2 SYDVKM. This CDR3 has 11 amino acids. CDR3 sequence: CASSFRQGYTF. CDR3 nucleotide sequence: TGTGCCAGCAGTTTCAGGCAGGGCTACACCTTC.

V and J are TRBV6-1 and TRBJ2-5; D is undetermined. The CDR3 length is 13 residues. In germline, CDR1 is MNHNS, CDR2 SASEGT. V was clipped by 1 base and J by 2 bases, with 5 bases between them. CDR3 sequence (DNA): TGTGCCAGCAGTGAAGGGTCACAAGAGACCCAGTACTTC. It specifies CASSEGSQETQYF.

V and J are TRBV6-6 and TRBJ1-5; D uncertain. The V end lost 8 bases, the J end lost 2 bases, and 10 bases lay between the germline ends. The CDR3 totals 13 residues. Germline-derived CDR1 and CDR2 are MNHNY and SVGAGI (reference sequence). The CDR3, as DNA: TGTGCCAGCGCACTGGGAGGCAATCAGCCCCAGCATTTT. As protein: CASALGGNQPQHF.

Here the CDR3 reads CASSLGGQGAREQYF. The CDR3 region has the DNA TGTGCCAGCAGTCTAGGTGGACAGGGGGCTCGGGAGCAGTACTTC. The chain has TRBV7-2 and TRBJ2-7, with 11 bases identical to TRBD1. CDR3 length equals 15 residues. Losses at the gene ends were 6 bases for V and 7 bases for J; bases not matched to a gene: 11. Per germline, CDR1 SGHTA and CDR2 FQGNSA.

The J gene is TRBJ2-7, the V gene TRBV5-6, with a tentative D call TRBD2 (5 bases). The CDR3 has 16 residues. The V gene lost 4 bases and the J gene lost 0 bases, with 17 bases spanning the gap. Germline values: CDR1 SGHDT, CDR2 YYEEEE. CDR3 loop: CASSPRRDLGSYEQYF. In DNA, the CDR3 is TGTGCCAGCAGCCCGCGCCGGGATCTGGGCTCCTACGAGCAGTACTTC.